This passage covers 5 T cell receptor beta chains from one sample sequenced in a study of identifying expanded T cells in peripheral blood. Libraries were prepared by immunoSEQ multiplex PCR; TCRdb keeps only in-frame clonotypes and omits some of them. The sample contains 75,000 to 90,000 clones, 84% of which appear only once. What was sequenced was blood. These receptors were taken from a person aged 18 to 75 in good health.

The CDR3 sequence is CASSKRTYEQYF. The CDR3 region has the DNA TGTGCCAGCAGCAAACGGACCTACGAGCAGTACTTC. The chain joins TRBV21-1 to TRBJ2-7. TRBV21-1 constitutes a pseudogene. CDR3 length: 12 residues.

This rearrangement joins TRBV27 to TRBJ1-2, with 7 bases lining up with TRBD1. Germline CDR1 MNHEY, CDR2 SMNVEV (reference sequence). The CDR3 is 14 amino acids. J lost 4 bases, V lost 9 bases, and 11 bases had no gene match. The CDR3 DNA is TGTGCCAGTAGAAAGGGGGCGGATGGCTATGGCTACACCTTC. As protein: CASRKGADGYGYTF.

The V gene is TRBV19, the J gene TRBJ2-7; D is unclear. The V and J ends lost 3 bases and 4 bases respectively, with 13 bases between them. This CDR3 contains 14 residues. Germline CDR1 and CDR2: LNHDA and SQIVND (reference sequence). This chain's CDR3 is CASSIQGIDYEQYF. In DNA form, the CDR3 reads TGTGCCAGTAGTATCCAAGGCATTGATTACGAGCAGTACTTC.

The chain carries TRBV23-1 and TRBJ1-5; 9 bases align to TRBD1. TRBV23-1 is given ORF status, its function remaining uncertain. V shed 3 bases, J shed 7 bases, and the junction held 7 bases outside the gene matches. CDR3 length: 15 amino acids. The CDR3 DNA sequence: TGCGCCAGCAGTCAGGGACAGGGCCTCCGGCAGCCCCAGCATTTT. Protein: CASSQGQGLRQPQHF.

This chain uses TRBV7-9 with TRBJ2-7; 14 bases match TRBD2. Germline V gene data show CDR1 as SEHNR and CDR2 as FQNEAQ (reference sequence). The CDR3 is 18 residues long. V shed 4 bases and J 4 bases; nucleotides not matched to a gene: 12. The CDR3 reads CASSSSITTSGRAYEQYF. CDR3 in DNA: TGTGCCAGCAGCTCTAGCATAACGACTAGCGGGAGGGCGTACGAGCAGTACTTC.